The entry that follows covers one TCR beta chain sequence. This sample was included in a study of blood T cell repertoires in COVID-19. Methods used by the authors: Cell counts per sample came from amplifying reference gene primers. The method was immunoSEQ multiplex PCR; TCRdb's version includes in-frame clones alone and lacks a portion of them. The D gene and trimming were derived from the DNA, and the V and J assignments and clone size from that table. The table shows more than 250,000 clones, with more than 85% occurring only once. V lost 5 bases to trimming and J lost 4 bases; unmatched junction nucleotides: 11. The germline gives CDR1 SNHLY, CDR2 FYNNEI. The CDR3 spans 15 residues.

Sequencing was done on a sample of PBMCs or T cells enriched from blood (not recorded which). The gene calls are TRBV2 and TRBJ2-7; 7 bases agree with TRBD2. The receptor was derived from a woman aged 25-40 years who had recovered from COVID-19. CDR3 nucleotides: TGTGCCAGCAGTACCCTAACCGGGAGGATATACGAGCAGTACTTC. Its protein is CASSTLTGRIYEQYF.